The 8 T cell receptor beta chains given below trace back to one sample, sequenced in a study of neoadjuvant anti-PD-1 for oral cavity cancer listed by TCRdb under 2021. What this sample's time point label stands for: after neoadjuvant nivolumab, at surgical resection. The library came from the immunoSEQ multiplex PCR assay. Sourced from immuneACCESS, this table was stored by TCRdb with only in-frame sequences that have V and J called. A share of the clones is absent; for the studies checked, an unresolved V gene accounts for under half, and the remainder has no known explanation. The sample table contains approximately 42,000 clones; only one count was recorded for 60% to 80% of them. The ten largest clones take up around 4.8% of the sample. Sequenced material: PBMCs, taken after nivolumab (anti-PD-1) treatment. The receptor set was obtained from a person between 40 and 85 years old with oral cavity squamous cell carcinoma.

The chain carries TRBV19 and TRBJ2-4, with a tentative D call TRBD1 (6 bases). Germline-derived CDR1 and CDR2 are LNHDA and SQIVND (reference sequence). Between the trimmed V and J ends, which lost 9 bases and 2 bases, there was a span of 11 bases. This CDR3 is 13 amino acids long. CDR3 DNA: TGTGCCAGGAGGGGACACTCCAAAAACATTCAGTACTTC. This sequence encodes CARRGHSKNIQYF.

The chain carries TRBV19 and TRBJ2-4; D might be TRBD2 (5 bases). Trimming removed 2 bases at V and 2 bases at J, with 10 bases between. The length of the CDR3 is 15 residues. Germline loops: CDR1 LNHDA, CDR2 SQIVND (reference sequence). As DNA, the CDR3 is TGTGCCAGTAGTATACCGGGAAGCTCCAAAAACATTCAGTACTTC. Amino acids: CASSIPGSSKNIQYF.

A single count supports this clone. The chain recombines TRBV6-1 with TRBJ1-2; 7 bases are shared with TRBD1. V trimming: 4 bases; J trimming: 2 bases; junction bases outside the gene matches: 4. CDR1 and CDR2 (germline): MNHNS, SASEGT. This CDR3 comprises 14 residues. CDR3 sequence reads: CASSVRQGNYGYTF. The CDR3 DNA is TGTGCCAGCAGTGTACGACAGGGCAACTATGGCTACACCTTC.

The rearrangement joins TRBV27 to TRBJ2-7; the match to TRBD1 covers 7 bases. The J segment lost 3 bases and the V segment lost 3 bases, leaving 11 bases of the junction unmatched. The CDR3 spans 16 residues. Germline V CDR1 and CDR2: MNHEY, SMNVEV (reference sequence). The CDR3 nucleotides are TGTGCCAGCAGTTTTTCGAGTGGACAGGTTTTCTACGAGCAGTACTTC. It codes for CASSFSSGQVFYEQYF.

The genes are TRBV7-9 and TRBJ2-7; D ambiguous. Germline assignment: CDR1 SEHNR and CDR2 FQNEAQ (reference sequence). The CDR3 extends over 15 amino acids. Trimming removed 0 bases from V and 0 bases from J, with 9 bases in between. CDR3 sequence: CASSLALTSSYEQYF. CDR3 sequence (DNA): TGTGCCAGCAGCTTAGCGCTGACGAGCTCCTACGAGCAGTACTTC.

In this sample, this clone turned up once. This rearrangement joins TRBV30 to TRBJ2-7; the D is unclear. This CDR3 region has 14 residues. The V end lost 2 bases, the J end lost 3 bases, and 14 bases lay between the germline ends. CDR1 and CDR2 (germline): GTSNPN, SVGIG (reference sequence). The CDR3: CAWSYPPGVYEQYF. CDR3 bases: TGTGCCTGGAGTTATCCCCCTGGGGTCTACGAGCAGTACTTC.

In its sample, this clone is medium-sized (0.01 to 0.1%). The chain joins TRBV6-4 to TRBJ1-1; 9 nucleotides match TRBD1. CDR1 is MRHNA and CDR2 is SNTAGT in the germline V gene. The length of the CDR3 is 14 residues. V lost 4 bases, J lost 3 bases, and 3 bases stayed unmatched. CDR3 protein: CASSVRTGDTEAFF. Here the CDR3 DNA reads TGTGCCAGCAGTGTCCGGACAGGGGACACTGAAGCTTTCTTT.

This clone was detected a few times. The chain has TRBV10-2 and TRBJ1-5; the D is unclear. The CDR3 covers 15 residues. Looked up from germline, CDR1 is WSHSY and CDR2 is SAAADI. Trimming removed 0 bases from V and 0 bases from J, with 6 bases in between. CDR3 sequence (DNA): TGCGCCAGCAGTGAGTCCCCAGGTAGCAATCAGCCCCAGCATTTT. This encodes CASSESPGSNQPQHF.